Below, 19 T cell receptor beta chains from the same sample are listed, as sequenced in a study of cytomegalovirus exposure and HLA in healthy donors (dated by TCRdb to about 2017). Library method: the immunoSEQ multiplex PCR assay. For the multiplex PCR, a mixture combining 60 forward primers for TCR Vbeta segments and 13 reverse primers for TCR Jbeta segments was used. The table comes from immuneACCESS by way of TCRdb, which keeps in-frame sequences with V and J called. Part of the clones is missing from these tables; in studies checked, under half for an unresolved V gene and the rest for unknown reasons. The sample profile shows under 110,000 clones; roughly 80% of them were found once. The ten biggest clones cover roughly 2.5% of the sample. Source material: PBMCs. The receptors here all came from a man between 35 and 55 years old in good health and CMV-seronegative.

This chain uses TRBV6-5 with TRBJ1-5, with no clear D. The CDR3 has 13 amino acids. V lost 0 bases, J lost 8 bases, and 8 bases lay in between. Germline assignment: CDR1 MNHEY and CDR2 SVGAGI. This CDR3 reads CASSYSNSEPQHF. The CDR3 nucleotides are TGTGCCAGCAGTTACTCGAACTCTGAGCCCCAGCATTTT.

This chain links TRBV13 with TRBJ2-7; the D gene is possibly TRBD2 (6 bases). In germline, CDR1 is PRHDT, CDR2 FYEKMQ (reference sequence). The CDR3 has 18 amino acids. Trimming stripped 2 bases from V and 4 bases from J, with 24 bases between. The chain's CDR3 is CASSLRPAVAGGVYEQYF. The CDR3 DNA follows: TGTGCCAGCAGCTTACGCCCGGCGGTGGCAGGAGGGGTATACGAGCAGTACTTC.

The chain has TRBV19 and TRBJ1-3, with 8 bases that match TRBD1. Germline V lookup: CDR1 LNHDA, CDR2 SQIVND (reference sequence). The ends lost 6 bases at V and 2 bases at J; junction bases unmatched: 6. There are 15 residues in the CDR3. CDR3 amino acids: CASSLQGAPGNTIYF. The CDR3 nucleotides read TGTGCCAGTAGCCTGCAGGGGGCGCCTGGAAACACCATATATTTT.

V usage is TRBV5-4 and J usage is TRBJ2-5, with a tentative D call TRBD1 (7 bases). The CDR3 consists of 13 residues. Trimming removed 4 bases from V and 4 bases from J, with 11 bases in between. CDR1 and CDR2 from the germline V gene are SGHNT and YYREEE (reference sequence). The CDR3 sequence: CASSGGDRETQYF. CDR3 sequence (DNA): TGTGCCAGCAGCGGAGGGGACAGAGAGACCCAGTACTTC. The full variable domain, with the rest looked up from reference TRBV5-4 and TRBJ2-5, is ETGVTQSPTHLIKTRGQQVTLRCSSQSGHNTVSWYQQALGQGPQFIFQYYREEENGRGNFPPRFSGLQFPNYSSELNVNALELDDSALYLCASSGGDRETQYFGPGTRLLVL.

This sequence joins TRBV14 and TRBJ2-1, with D perhaps matching TRBD1 (6 bases). The CDR3 contains 16 residues. Trimming stripped 4 bases from V and 8 bases from J, with 21 bases between. The germline V gene has CDR1 SGHDN and CDR2 FVKESK. The CDR3 nucleotides read TGTGCCAGCAGCCGAAGAAGACTACAGGGTAATGATGAGCAGTTCTTC. Amino acids: CASSRRRLQGNDEQFF.

The CDR3 DNA reads TGTGCCAGCAGAGCCGACAGAGCCTACGAGCAGTACTTC. Protein product: CASRADRAYEQYF. The chain joins TRBV2 to TRBJ2-7; a weak D match, TRBD1 (5 bases). Germline CDR1 SNHLY, CDR2 FYNNEI. The CDR3 consists of 13 residues. Trimming left V 6 bases short and J 2 bases short, with 11 bases between.

This clone was counted only a few times. The V call is TRBV4-1, the J call TRBJ2-5, with TRBD1 identical over 10 bases. The J call may be mistaken, given a closer DNA end match to TRBJ2-7. CDR3 length equals 15 residues. Germline V CDR1 and CDR2: MGHRA, YSYEKL. CDR3 loop: CASSQAGTGAYEQYF. CDR3 bases: TGCGCCAGCAGCCAGGCCGGGACAGGGGCCTACGAGCAGTACTTC.

V gene TRBV14 combines with J gene TRBJ2-2; D is unclear. Trimming left V 2 bases short and J 4 bases short, with 14 bases between. The CDR3 extends over 16 amino acids. Germline CDR1 and CDR2: SGHDN and FVKESK. The DNA for the CDR3 is TGTGCCAGCAGCCAACCCACGGGTCGCGGCACCGGGGAGCTGTTTTTT. As protein: CASSQPTGRGTGELFF.

There are a few counts of this clone. The chain recombines TRBV7-9 with TRBJ2-2; 8 bases agree with TRBD1. Per germline, CDR1 SEHNR and CDR2 FQNEAQ (reference sequence). The CDR3 has 16 amino acids. Trimming took 3 bases from V and 0 from J; bases not matched to a gene: 3. In DNA, the CDR3 is TGTGCCAGCAGCTTGGGGACAGGCACGAACACCGGGGAGCTGTTTTTT. Protein: CASSLGTGTNTGELFF. The full variable domain, with the rest looked up from reference TRBV7-9 and TRBJ2-2, is DTGVSQNPRHKITKRGQNVTFRCDPISEHNRLYWYRQTLGQGPEFLTYFQNEAQLEKSRLLSDRFSAERPKGSFSTLEIQRTEQGDSAMYLCASSLGTGTNTGELFFGEGSRLTVL.

The rearrangement uses TRBV2 and TRBJ1-6, with 9 bases aligning to TRBD1. Trimming at V came to 6 bases and at J to 7 bases, leaving 7 bases not matched to a gene. The germline CDR1 and CDR2 sequences are SNHLY and FYNNEI. The CDR3 is made up of 15 amino acids. The DNA for the CDR3 is TGTGCCAGCAGGGCGCGGGGACAGGGCAATTCACCCCTCCACTTT. Protein sequence: CASRARGQGNSPLHF.

This chain's CDR3 is CASSLAGEGRETQYF. CDR3 nucleotide sequence: TGCGCCAGCAGCTTGGCCGGGGAAGGTCGAGAGACCCAGTACTTC. The rearrangement links TRBV5-1 to TRBJ2-5, with D possibly being TRBD2 (5 bases). Germline CDR1 SGHRS, CDR2 YFSETQ. The CDR3 contains 15 residues. Trimming took 0 bases from V and 4 from J, leaving 13 bases between them.

V usage is TRBV6-1 and J usage is TRBJ1-1, with 7 positions matching TRBD1. Germline CDR1 is MNHNS and CDR2 is SASEGT. CDR3 length: 12 amino acids. This CDR3 is CALSTGDTEAFF. CDR3 DNA sequence: TGTGCGCTATCAACAGGGGACACTGAAGCTTTCTTT.

CDR3 coding DNA: TGCGCCAGCAGTGATCAGGCTTTCTCGCCCCTCCACTTT. Protein product: CASSDQAFSPLHF. J is TRBJ1-6 and V is TRBV10-2; D unclear. Per the germline V gene, CDR1 is WSHSY and CDR2 is SAAADI. CDR3 length: 13 residues. V lost 3 bases, J lost 13 bases, and 13 bases lay in between.

The CDR3 reads CASSLDSLSYEQYF. CDR3 DNA sequence: TGTGCCAGCTCCTTGGACAGCCTCTCCTACGAGCAGTACTTC. The V call is TRBV18, the J call TRBJ2-7, with D maybe TRBD1 (6 bases). The V end lost 6 bases, the J end lost 0 bases, and 12 bases lay between the germline ends. Germline CDR1 KGHSH, CDR2 LQKENI. The CDR3 runs to 14 residues.

The chain couples TRBV14 to TRBJ2-5, with 11 positions matching TRBD2. The CDR3 loop spans 16 amino acids. V lost 0 bases, J lost 3 bases, and 3 bases stayed unmatched. Germline-derived CDR1 and CDR2 are SGHDN and FVKESK. The CDR3 loop is CASSQERLAGKETQYF. CDR3 in DNA: TGTGCCAGCAGCCAAGAACGACTAGCGGGGAAAGAGACCCAGTACTTC.

The chain combines TRBV7-9 with TRBJ2-3; TRBD2 matches at 7 bases. Per germline, CDR1 SEHNR and CDR2 FQNEAQ (reference sequence). This CDR3 comprises 13 residues. With V trimmed by 3 bases and J by 15 bases, 12 bases remained unmatched. The chain's CDR3 is CASSLPAGTTFYF. The CDR3, as DNA: TGTGCCAGCAGCTTGCCCGCCGGGACTACGTTCTATTTT.

The chain is built from TRBV7-2 and TRBJ1-2; perhaps TRBD1 as D (5 bases). V shed 1 base and J shed 4 bases, with 16 bases lying between them. Looked up from germline, CDR1 is SGHTA and CDR2 is FQGNSA. The CDR3 is 16 amino acids. DNA of the CDR3: TGTGCCAGCAGCTTAGGGACACCCCCGCGGGGCTATGGCTACACCTTC. This codes for CASSLGTPPRGYGYTF.

V and J are TRBV2 and TRBJ1-6, with D unclear. CDR1 SNHLY and CDR2 FYNNEI come from the germline V gene. This CDR3 is built from 14 residues. Trimming stripped 7 bases from V and 7 bases from J, with 14 bases between. The CDR3 DNA reads TGTGCCAGCAATCGGCAGACAACCAATTCACCCCTCCACTTT. Translated, it gives CASNRQTTNSPLHF.

The chain couples TRBV11-2 to TRBJ2-2, with TRBD2 matching 7 bases. The germline V gene encodes CDR1 SGHAT and CDR2 FQNNGV. The V segment lost 3 bases and the J segment 4 bases; nucleotides outside the gene matches: 2. The CDR3 length is 14 residues. This CDR3 is CASSFGGSTGELFF. The DNA for the CDR3 is TGTGCCAGCAGCTTCGGGGGGAGCACCGGGGAGCTGTTTTTT.